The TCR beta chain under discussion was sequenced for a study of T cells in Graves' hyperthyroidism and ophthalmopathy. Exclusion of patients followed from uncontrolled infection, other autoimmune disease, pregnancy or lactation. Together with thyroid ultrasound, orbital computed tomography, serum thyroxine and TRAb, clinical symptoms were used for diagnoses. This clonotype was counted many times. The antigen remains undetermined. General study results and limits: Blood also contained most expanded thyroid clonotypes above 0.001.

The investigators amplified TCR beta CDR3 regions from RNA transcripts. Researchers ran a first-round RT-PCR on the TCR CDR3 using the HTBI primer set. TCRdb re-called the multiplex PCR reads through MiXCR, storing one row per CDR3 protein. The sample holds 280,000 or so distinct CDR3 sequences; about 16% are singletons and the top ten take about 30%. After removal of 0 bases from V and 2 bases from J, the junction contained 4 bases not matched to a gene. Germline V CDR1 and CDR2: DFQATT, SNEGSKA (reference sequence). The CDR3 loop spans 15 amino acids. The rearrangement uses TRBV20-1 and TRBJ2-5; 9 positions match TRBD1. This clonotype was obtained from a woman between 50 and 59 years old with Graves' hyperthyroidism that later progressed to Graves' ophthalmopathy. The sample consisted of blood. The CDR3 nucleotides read TGCAGTGCTAGAGATCTGGGACAGGGTCAAGAGACCCAGTACTTC. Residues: CSARDLGQGQETQYF.